Here is one TCR beta chain with its context. No antigen is known for it. PCR was performed using 60 Vbeta and 13 Jbeta primers. Profiling relied on immunoSEQ multiplex PCR, and the TCRdb table lists in-frame clones only, not all of them. This sample has 120,000 to 150,000 clones; about 70% occur once, and the top ten carry almost 4.5%. The sample comes from a study of cytomegalovirus exposure and HLA in healthy donors. Across the study: Earlier, fewer than 140 million unique TCR beta sequences were recovered from about 200 million T cells by an analysis.

Study outcomes and limitations: 150 to 200 TCR beta chains were listed as cytomegalovirus-associated.

The receptor comes from a man between 60 and 75 years old in good health and CMV-seronegative. The sequenced sample was PBMCs.

The CDR3 DNA follows: TGTGCCAGCAGCCCTACGGGACACTCGGATGAGCAGTTCTTC. Translating gives CASSPTGHSDEQFF. The rearrangement uses TRBV9 and TRBJ2-1; D may be TRBD1 (6 bases). The CDR3 contains 14 residues. Germline V gene data show CDR1 as SGDLS and CDR2 as YYNGEE. The V end lost 4 bases, the J end lost 8 bases, and 16 bases lay between the germline ends.